This T cell receptor beta chain originates from a study of blood T cell repertoires in COVID-19. Study in general: In each case, the material was cDNA or gDNA derived from T cells, B-cell-depleted T cells, or PBMCs.

Sequencing used immunoSEQ multiplex PCR; TCRdb keeps in-frame clones, though not all of them. The table has more than 85,000 clones, over 70% seen once. V lost 3 bases, J lost 6 bases, and 6 bases lay in between. The CDR3 is 11 amino acids. CDR1 is DFQATT, CDR2 SNEGSKA, per germline (reference sequence). The origin of this receptor is a man in his 70s with acute or convalescent COVID-19. The sequenced sample was peripheral blood. The J gene is TRBJ2-1, the V gene TRBV20-1; maybe TRBD2 (5 bases). The CDR3 DNA reads TGCAGTGCTAGGCTAGCCAATGAGCAGTTCTTC. Translation: CSARLANEQFF.